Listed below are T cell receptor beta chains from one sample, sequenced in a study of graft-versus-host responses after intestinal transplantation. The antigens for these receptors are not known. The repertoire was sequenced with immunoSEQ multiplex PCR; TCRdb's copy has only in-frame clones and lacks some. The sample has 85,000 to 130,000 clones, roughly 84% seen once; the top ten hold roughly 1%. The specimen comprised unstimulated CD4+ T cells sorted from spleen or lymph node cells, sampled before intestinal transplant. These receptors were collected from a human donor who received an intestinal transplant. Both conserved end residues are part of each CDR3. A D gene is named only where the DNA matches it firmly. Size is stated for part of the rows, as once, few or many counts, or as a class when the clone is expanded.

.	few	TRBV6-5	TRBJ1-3	CASTLQAYSGNTIYF	TGTGCCAGCACCTTACAGGCGTACTCTGGAAACACCATATATTTT
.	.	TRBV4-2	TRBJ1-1	CASSLLEGRMNTEAFF	TGTGCCAGCAGCCTCTTGGAGGGACGGATGAACACTGAAGCTTTCTTT
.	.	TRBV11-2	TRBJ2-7	CASSLDIGISYEQYF	TGTGCCAGCAGCTTAGACATAGGGATCTCCTACGAGCAGTACTTC
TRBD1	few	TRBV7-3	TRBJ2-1	CASSSGTGYYNEQFF	TGTGCCAGCAGCTCCGGGACAGGGTACTACAATGAGCAGTTCTTC
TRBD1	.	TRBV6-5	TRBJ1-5	CASSWDRRNQPQHF	TGTGCCAGCAGTTGGGACAGGCGCAATCAGCCCCAGCATTTT
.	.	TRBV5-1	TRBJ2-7	CASSLGASQHSYEQYF	TGCGCCAGCAGCTTGGGCGCCAGCCAACACTCCTACGAGCAGTACTTC
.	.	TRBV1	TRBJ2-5	CTRTETSGGRETQYF	TGCACCAGGACCGAGACTAGCGGGGGGCGTGAGACCCAGTACTTC
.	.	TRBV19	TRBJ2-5	CASSAPPQGSRQETQYF	TGTGCCAGTAGTGCCCCCCCTCAGGGAAGTCGTCAAGAGACCCAGTACTTC
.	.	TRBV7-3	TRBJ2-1	CASSLRWDGNEQFF	TGTGCCAGCAGCTTACGGTGGGACGGCAATGAGCAGTTCTTC
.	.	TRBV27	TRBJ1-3	CASFPRGPTGDTIYF	TGTGCCAGCTTCCCTCGGGGTCCGACGGGGGACACCATATATTTT
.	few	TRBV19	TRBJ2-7	CASSIVGDQSYEQYF	TGTGCCAGTAGTATAGTAGGGGACCAGTCCTACGAGCAGTACTTC
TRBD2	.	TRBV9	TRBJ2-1	CASSPPPGSGVYNEQFF	TGTGCCAGCAGCCCTCCCCCAGGTAGCGGGGTTTACAATGAGCAGTTCTTC
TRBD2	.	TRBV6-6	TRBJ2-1	CASSLAGGYGYNEQFF	TGTGCCAGCAGTTTAGCGGGGGGATACGGCTACAATGAGCAGTTCTTC
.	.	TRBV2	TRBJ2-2	CASSRQVSNTGELFF	TGTGCCAGCAGTAGACAGGTTTCGAATACCGGGGAGCTGTTTTTT
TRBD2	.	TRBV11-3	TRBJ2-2	CASSLSFLAGVNPNTGELFF	TGTGCCAGCAGCTTATCGTTTCTAGCGGGAGTTAATCCGAACACCGGGGAGCTGTTTTTT
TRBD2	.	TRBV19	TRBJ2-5	CASSMVGLAQETQYF	TGTGCCAGTAGTATGGTGGGACTAGCGCAAGAGACCCAGTACTTC
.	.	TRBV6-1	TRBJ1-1	CASSEDVGGMNTEAFF	TGTGCCAGCAGTGAGGACGTAGGAGGGATGAACACTGAAGCTTTCTTT
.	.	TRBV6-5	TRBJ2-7	CASSYSNAEYYEQYF	TGTGCCAGCAGTTACTCGAACGCGGAGTACTACGAGCAGTACTTC
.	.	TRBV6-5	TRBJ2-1	CASSYTGATGYNEQFF	TGTGCCAGCAGTTATACTGGAGCGACGGGTTACAATGAGCAGTTCTTC
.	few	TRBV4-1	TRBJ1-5	CASSQVGTRNQPQHF	TGCGCCAGCAGCCAAGTGGGGACTCGCAATCAGCCCCAGCATTTT
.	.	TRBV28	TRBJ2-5	CASTTSQETQYF	TGTGCCAGCACTACATCTCAAGAGACCCAGTACTTC
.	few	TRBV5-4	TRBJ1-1	CASSLGGVNTEAFF	TGTGCCAGCAGCTTGGGTGGGGTGAACACTGAAGCTTTCTTT
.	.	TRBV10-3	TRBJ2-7	CAISGDPLTGRTYEQYF	TGTGCCATCAGTGGTGACCCCTTGACAGGGAGGACCTACGAGCAGTACTTC
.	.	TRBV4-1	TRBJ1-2	CASSLIESGGYTF	TGCGCCAGCAGCCTTATCGAGAGTGGGGGCTACACCTTC
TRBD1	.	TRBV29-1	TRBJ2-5	CSVWDSSRETQYF	TGCAGCGTTTGGGACAGTTCTAGAGAGACCCAGTACTTC
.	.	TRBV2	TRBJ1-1	CASSELGHQNTEAFF	TGTGCCAGCAGTGAATTGGGACACCAGAACACTGAAGCTTTCTTT
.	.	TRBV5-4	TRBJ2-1	CASSLAGNNEQFF	TGTGCCAGCAGCTTGGCCGGAAACAATGAGCAGTTCTTC
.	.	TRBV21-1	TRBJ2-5	CASSKIKRGAHYF	TGTGCCAGCAGCAAAATTAAGCGGGGGGCCCATTACTTC
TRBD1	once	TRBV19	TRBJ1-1	CASSIDLFRDSTRAFF	TGTGCCAGTAGTATAGATCTATTCCGGGACAGCACGCGAGCTTTCTTT
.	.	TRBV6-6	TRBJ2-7	CASSYSPRHEQYF	TGTGCCAGCAGTTACTCTCCCCGCCACGAGCAGTACTTC
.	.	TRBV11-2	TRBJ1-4	CASSPTWGGLHEKLFF	TGTGCCAGCAGCCCCACTTGGGGGGGCCTGCATGAAAAACTGTTTTTT
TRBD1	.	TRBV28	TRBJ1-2	CASIPYRGGKLNYGYTF	TGTGCCAGCATCCCGTACAGGGGGGGGAAGCTCAACTATGGCTACACCTTC
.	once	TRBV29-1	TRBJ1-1	CSVEGTGTEAFF	TGCAGCGTTGAAGGGACCGGGACTGAAGCTTTCTTT
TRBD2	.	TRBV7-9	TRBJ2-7	CASSLVRTSGGAAYEQYF	TGTGCCAGCAGCTTAGTCCGGACTAGCGGGGGGGCCGCCTACGAGCAGTACTTC
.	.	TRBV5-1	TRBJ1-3	CASSSRGRDSGNTIYF	TGCGCCAGCTCCTCCCGAGGCCGGGACTCTGGAAACACCATATATTTT
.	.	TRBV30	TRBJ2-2	CAWTRMGTGELFF	TGTGCCTGGACCAGAATGGGCACCGGGGAGCTGTTTTTT
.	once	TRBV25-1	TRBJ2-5	CASRKEKTQYF	TGTGCCAGCAGGAAAGAGAAGACCCAGTACTTC
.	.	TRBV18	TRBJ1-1	CASSPTPGLEAFF	TGTGCCAGCTCACCAACGCCCGGGCTGGAGGCTTTCTTT
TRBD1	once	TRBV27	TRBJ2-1	CASSPPRQGDEQFF	TGTGCCAGCAGTCCCCCCAGACAGGGGGACGAGCAGTTCTTC
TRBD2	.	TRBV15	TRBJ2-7	CATSRVGASGAYEQYF	TGTGCCACCAGCAGAGTTGGGGCTAGCGGGGCATACGAGCAGTACTTC
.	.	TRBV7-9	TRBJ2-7	CASSFTMGARYEQYF	TGTGCCAGCAGCTTTACGATGGGGGCTCGGTACGAGCAGTACTTC
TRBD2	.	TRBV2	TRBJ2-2	CASSELAGAITGELFF	TGTGCCAGCAGTGAACTAGCGGGGGCAATCACCGGGGAGCTGTTTTTT
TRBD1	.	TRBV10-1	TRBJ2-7	CASSAGTGDHEQYF	TGCGCCAGCAGTGCCGGGACAGGGGACCACGAGCAGTACTTC
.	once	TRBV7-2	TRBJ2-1	CASSLGGASGTYNEQFF	TGTGCCAGCAGCTTAGGGGGGGCTAGCGGAACCTACAATGAGCAGTTCTTC
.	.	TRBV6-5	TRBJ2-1	CASSEAEGYEQFF	TGTGCCAGCAGTGAAGCCGAGGGGTACGAGCAGTTCTTC
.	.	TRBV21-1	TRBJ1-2	CASSLKEGGNYGYTF	TGTGCCAGCAGCCTAAAGGAGGGGGGGAACTATGGCTACACCTTC
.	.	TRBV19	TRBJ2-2	CASGGFTGELFF	TGTGCCAGTGGGGGTTTCACCGGGGAGCTGTTTTTT
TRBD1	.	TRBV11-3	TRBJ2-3	CASSPALDRAQYF	TGTGCCAGCAGCCCCGCCCTCGACAGGGCGCAGTATTTT
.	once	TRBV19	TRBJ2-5	CASSSGDQETQYF	TGTGCCAGTAGTAGCGGGGACCAAGAGACCCAGTACTTC
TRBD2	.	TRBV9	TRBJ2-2	CASSVESGGASHTGELFF	TGTGCCAGCAGCGTCGAGAGCGGGGGGGCCAGTCACACCGGGGAGCTGTTTTTT
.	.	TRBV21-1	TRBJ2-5	CASSKALNRRVEETQYF	TGTGCCAGCAGCAAGGCGCTGAACAGGCGGGTCGAAGAGACCCAGTACTTC
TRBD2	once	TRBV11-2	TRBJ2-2	CASRPPSGLNTGELFF	TGTGCCAGCAGGCCCCCTAGCGGGTTGAACACCGGGGAGCTGTTTTTT
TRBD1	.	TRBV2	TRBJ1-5	CASSERVGGALQPQHF	TGTGCCAGCAGTGAACGGGTAGGGGGCGCGCTTCAGCCCCAGCATTTT
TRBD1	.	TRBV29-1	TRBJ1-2	CSVRTGLDYGYTF	TGCAGCGTTCGGACAGGCCTTGACTATGGCTACACCTTC